Listed here are 7 T cell receptor beta chains from one sample, sequenced in a study of CD8 T cells in ankylosing spondylitis. Points from the study as a whole: It appeared that ankylosing spondylitis blood was characterized by a TCR beta motif of several highly homologous variants.

TCRdb recomputed calls from the 5' RACE reads with MiXCR, one row per CDR3 protein. Of more than 650,000 distinct CDR3 sequences in the sample, around 11% are singletons; the top ten hold approximately 0.46%. These receptors have no identified antigens. Input material: blood, either unsorted or a sorted T cell fraction (not recorded which). Source of these receptors: a male donor with ankylosing spondylitis.

The CDR3 loop reads CASRPNTREGAQYF. CDR3 nucleotide sequence: TGTGCCAGCAGGCCTAATACACGGGAAGGGGCCCAGTACTTC. The J gene is TRBJ2-5, the V gene TRBV6-1; D assignment may be TRBD1 or TRBD2 (5 bases each). The CDR3 sequence is 14 residues long. Germline CDR1 and CDR2: MNHNS and SASEGT. Trimming removed 6 bases from V and 9 bases from J, with 20 bases in between.

Regarding this clonotype: The DNA is left out, because the CDR3 cannot be placed on it with certainty; the CDR3 is given as TCRdb lists it. The chain combines TRBV20-1 with TRBJ1-1; the listed D gene, TRBD1, was not tested against the DNA. Germline CDR1 reads DFQATT; CDR2 reads SNEGSKA (reference sequence). The CDR3 totals 14 residues, both ends included. Here the CDR3 reads CSASTSGRGTEAFF.

This clonotype was picked up many times. This rearrangement joins TRBV12-3 or TRBV12-4 to TRBJ1-2; 9 bases match TRBD1. This CDR3 spans 15 amino acids. With V trimmed by 5 bases and J by 4 bases, 8 bases remained unmatched. Here the CDR3 reads CASSQGDRETYGYTF. As DNA, the CDR3 is TGTGCCAGCAGTCAGGGGGACAGGGAAACCTATGGCTACACCTTC.

This clonotype has just a few counts. The chain uses TRBV20-1 and TRBJ2-1, with D tentatively TRBD1 or TRBD2 (5 bases each). V lost 6 bases to trimming and J lost 8 bases, with 20 bases between them. The CDR3 totals 14 residues. Germline CDR1 DFQATT, CDR2 SNEGSKA (reference sequence). The CDR3 loop reads CSANRDPLRYEQFF. The CDR3 nucleotides read TGCAGTGCCAATAGGGACCCCCTTCGCTATGAGCAGTTCTTC.

This rearrangement joins TRBV12-3 or TRBV12-4 to TRBJ2-5; perhaps TRBD1 as D (5 bases). There are 14 residues in the CDR3. The V and J ends lost 3 bases and 6 bases respectively, with 14 bases between them. CDR3 residues: CASSFSDSRKTQYF. CDR3 coding DNA: TGTGCCAGCAGTTTTTCTGACAGCCGAAAGACCCAGTACTTC.

In its sample, this clonotype was seen a few times. This rearrangement joins TRBV5-4 to TRBJ2-1; D tentatively reads TRBD1 or TRBD2 (7 bases each). This CDR3 has 15 amino acids. Germline V gene data show CDR1 as SGHNT and CDR2 as YYREEE (reference sequence). V gave up 1 base and J gave up 7 bases, with 15 bases separating them. The DNA for the CDR3 is TGTGCCAGCAGCTTGAGAACAGGGGAGGGAAATGAGCAGTTCTTC. Encoded protein: CASSLRTGEGNEQFF.

The chain joins TRBV20-1 to TRBJ2-2, with 9 bases lining up with TRBD1. The CDR3 is made up of 15 amino acids. V gave up 6 bases and J gave up 3 bases; unmatched junction bases: 8. CDR1 and CDR2 (germline): DFQATT, SNEGSKA (reference sequence). The CDR3 loop reads CSANDRGSDTGELFF. The CDR3 nucleotides read TGCAGTGCGAACGACAGGGGGAGTGACACCGGGGAGCTGTTTTTT.